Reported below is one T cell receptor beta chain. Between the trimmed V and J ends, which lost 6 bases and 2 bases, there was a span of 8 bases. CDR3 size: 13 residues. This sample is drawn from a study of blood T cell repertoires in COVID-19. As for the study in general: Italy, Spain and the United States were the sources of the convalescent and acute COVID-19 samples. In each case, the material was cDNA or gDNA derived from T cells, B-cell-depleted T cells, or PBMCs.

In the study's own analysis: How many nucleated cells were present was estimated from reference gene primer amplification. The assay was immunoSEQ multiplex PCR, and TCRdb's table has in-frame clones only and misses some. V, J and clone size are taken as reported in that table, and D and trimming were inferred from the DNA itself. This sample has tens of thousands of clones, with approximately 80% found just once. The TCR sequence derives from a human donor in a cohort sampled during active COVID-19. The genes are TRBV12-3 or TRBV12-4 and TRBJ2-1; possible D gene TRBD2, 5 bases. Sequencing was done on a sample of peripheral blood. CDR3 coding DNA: TGTGCCAGCAGCCCCGGGACCTACAATGAGCAGTTCTTC. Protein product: CASSPGTYNEQFF.